A single sample is the source of the 4 T cell receptor beta chains below, sequenced in a study of blood T cell repertoires in COVID-19. Using immunoSEQ multiplex PCR, the repertoire was profiled, and TCRdb retains in-frame clones only, with some absent. The table records about 44,000 clones, 80% to 90% of them present only once. The specimen was peripheral blood. These receptors were collected from a human donor in a cohort sampled during active COVID-19.

This clone was detected once. CDR3 loop: CASSLSWDSGELFF. The CDR3 DNA reads as TGTGCCAGCAGCTTATCTTGGGACAGCGGGGAGCTGTTTTTT. The chain carries TRBV11-3 and TRBJ2-2, with 7 bases fitting TRBD1. Looked up from germline, CDR1 is SGHNT and CDR2 is YENEEA. V lost 2 bases, J lost 7 bases, and 4 bases stayed unmatched. The CDR3 totals 14 residues. The entire variable domain, with the rest obtained from reference TRBV11-3 and TRBJ2-2, is as follows: EAGVVQSPRYKIIEKKQPVAFWCNPISGHNTLYWYLQNLGQGPELLIRYENEEAVDDSQLPKDRFSAERLKGVDSTLKIQPAELGDSAVYLCASSLSWDSGELFFGEGSRLTVL.

This chain connects TRBV9 to TRBJ1-6; D uncertain. Germline CDR1 and CDR2: SGDLS and YYNGEE. Between the trimmed V and J ends, which lost 4 bases and 8 bases, there was a span of 10 bases. The CDR3 spans 13 residues. In DNA, the CDR3 is TGTGCCAGCAGCTTCGGTCCCGATTCACCCCTCCACTTT. This codes for CASSFGPDSPLHF.

The rearrangement uses TRBV6-5 and TRBJ2-1, with 10 bases matching TRBD1. This CDR3 has 14 residues. Germline-derived CDR1 and CDR2 are MNHEY and SVGAGI. V was clipped by 7 bases and J by 8 bases; unmatched bases: 8. The CDR3 here is CASKRQGASDEQFF. The CDR3 nucleotides read TGTGCCAGCAAACGACAGGGGGCCAGCGATGAGCAGTTCTTC.

The chain combines TRBV27 with TRBJ2-1; 7 bases align to TRBD2. The CDR3 runs to 14 residues. V shed 10 bases, J shed 5 bases, and the junction held 11 bases outside the gene matches. CDR1 MNHEY and CDR2 SMNVEV come from the germline V gene (reference sequence). CDR3 bases: TGTGCCACCAGCCCACTAGCGCGTGACAATGAGCAGTTCTTC. As protein: CATSPLARDNEQFF.